One sample yielded the 15 T cell receptor beta chains listed below, sequenced in a study of blood T cell repertoires in COVID-19. Profiling relied on immunoSEQ multiplex PCR, and the TCRdb table lists in-frame clones only, not all of them. The table lists 300,000 to 400,000 clones, 85% to 90% of them singletons. What was sequenced was peripheral blood. These receptors were collected from a woman in her fifties or sixties with active or convalescent COVID-19.

The genes are TRBV18 and TRBJ2-5; 8 nucleotides agree with TRBD2. This CDR3 has 15 amino acids. Germline V gene lookup returns CDR1 KGHSH and CDR2 LQKENI. The J segment lost 3 bases and the V segment lost 3 bases, leaving 6 bases of the junction unmatched. As DNA, the CDR3 is TGTGCCAGCTCACCGTATCACGGGGGGGAAGAGACCCAGTACTTC. Amino acid sequence: CASSPYHGGEETQYF.

The chain is built from TRBV11-2 and TRBJ2-1; TRBD2 aligns across 8 bases. The germline CDR1 and CDR2 sequences are SGHAT and FQNNGV. This CDR3 contains 17 residues. J lost 3 bases, V lost 0 bases, and 7 bases had no gene match. CDR3 sequence reads: CASSLDSAGGNYNEQFF. For the CDR3, the DNA is TGTGCCAGCAGCTTAGATTCGGCGGGGGGTAACTACAATGAGCAGTTCTTC.

The chain recombines TRBV25-1 with TRBJ2-7; TRBD2 aligns across 7 bases. The germline V gene encodes CDR1 MGHDK and CDR2 SYGVNS. CDR3 length equals 13 residues. Trimming cost V 5 bases and J 5 bases; bases outside gene matches: 6. CDR3 in amino acids: CASSNGGRNEQYF. DNA of the CDR3: TGTGCCAGCAGTAATGGCGGGAGAAACGAGCAGTACTTC.

In this sample, this clone turned up once. The chain has TRBV10-3 and TRBJ2-3, with D perhaps TRBD2 (7 bases). CDR1 and CDR2 (germline): ENHRY, SYGVKD. Deletions cut 8 bases from V and 0 bases from J, with 9 bases between. The CDR3 extends over 13 amino acids. The CDR3 loop reads CAIGGASTDTQYF. The CDR3 nucleotides are TGTGCCATCGGGGGGGCTAGCACAGATACGCAGTATTTT.

The chain couples TRBV7-2 to TRBJ2-1, with D maybe TRBD2 (6 bases). Trimming removed 1 base at V and 0 bases at J, with 16 bases between. The CDR3 spans 18 residues. CDR1 and CDR2 (germline): SGHTA, FQGNSA. CDR3 in DNA: TGTGCCAGCAGCTTAGGTTTTCGCGGGACCAGCTCCTACAATGAGCAGTTCTTC. It codes for CASSLGFRGTSSYNEQFF.

The genes are TRBV5-4 and TRBJ1-2; 8 nucleotides align to TRBD1. Germline assignment: CDR1 SGHNT and CDR2 YYREEE (reference sequence). Trimming removed 3 bases from V and 7 bases from J; junction bases left unmatched: 5. The CDR3 is 13 amino acids. The CDR3 DNA reads as TGTGCCAGCAGCTCACAGGGGGTGCCTGGCTACACCTTC. Translated: CASSSQGVPGYTF.

With regard to this clone: Other DNA sequences within the sample encode an identical CDR3. The chain uses TRBV4-1 and TRBJ2-7; D gene ambiguous. Looked up from germline, CDR1 is MGHRA and CDR2 is YSYEKL. The V end was cut by 1 base, the J end by 3 bases, with 7 bases between. The CDR3 contains 13 residues. This CDR3 reads CASSQGPGYEQYF. CDR3 DNA sequence: TGCGCCAGCAGCCAAGGCCCAGGCTACGAGCAGTACTTC.

The chain couples TRBV14 to TRBJ1-3, with TRBD1 identical over 10 bases. V shed 0 bases and J 3 bases; nucleotides not matched to a gene: 14. CDR1 and CDR2 (germline): SGHDN, FVKESK. The CDR3 contains 20 residues. DNA of the CDR3: TGTGCCAGCAGCCAAGATCCTGGGACAGGGGATCTCTTAATTGGAAACACCATATATTTT. It encodes CASSQDPGTGDLLIGNTIYF. Full variable domain (outside the CDR3, taken from reference TRBV14 and TRBJ1-3): EAGVTQFPSHSVIEKGQTVTLRCDPISGHDNLYWYRRVMGKEIKFLLHFVKESKQDESGMPNNRFLAERTGGTYSTLKVQPAELEDSGVYFCASSQDPGTGDLLIGNTIYFGEGSWLTVV.

The CDR3 is CAWSVSGYYNSPLHF. The CDR3 region has the DNA TGTGCCTGGAGTGTATCCGGTTACTATAATTCACCCCTCCACTTT. V is TRBV30 and J is TRBJ1-6; D call uncertain. In germline, CDR1 is GTSNPN, CDR2 SVGIG (reference sequence). The CDR3 is 15 amino acids. The V and J ends lost 0 bases and 3 bases respectively, with 9 bases between them.

This chain connects TRBV19 to TRBJ1-1; D is undetermined. Germline lookup yields CDR1 LNHDA and CDR2 SQIVND (reference sequence). Trimming stripped 2 bases from V and 0 bases from J, with 10 bases between. The CDR3 length is 15 residues. CDR3 sequence: CASSISAAMNTEAFF. The CDR3 nucleotides are TGTGCCAGTAGTATAAGCGCAGCTATGAACACTGAAGCTTTCTTT. The variable domain in full, completed from reference TRBV19 and TRBJ1-1, reads DGGITQSPKYLFRKEGQNVTLSCEQNLNHDAMYWYRQDPGQGLRLIYYSQIVNDFQKGDIAEGYSVSREKKESFPLTVTSAQKNPTAFYLCASSISAAMNTEAFFGQGTRLTVV.

This sequence joins TRBV6-6 and TRBJ2-3; weak D call: TRBD1 (6 bases). Looked up from germline, CDR1 is MNHNY and CDR2 is SVGAGI (reference sequence). This CDR3 contains 14 residues. The V and J ends lost 11 bases and 1 base respectively, with 16 bases between them. The CDR3 is CAALDRFRTDTQYF. The DNA of the CDR3 is TGTGCCGCACTCGACAGGTTTCGCACAGATACGCAGTATTTT.

This clone was seen a few times. This rearrangement joins TRBV7-8 to TRBJ1-5, with 7 nucleotides matching TRBD1. The CDR3 covers 16 residues. V trimming: 3 bases; J trimming: 3 bases; junction bases outside the gene matches: 8. Looked up from germline, CDR1 is SGHVS and CDR2 is FQNEAQ. CDR3 sequence: CASSFEPGGVNQPQHF. CDR3 DNA sequence: TGTGCCAGCAGCTTTGAGCCAGGGGGTGTCAATCAGCCCCAGCATTTT.

The J gene is TRBJ2-3, the V gene TRBV9, with D possibly matching TRBD2 (6 bases). V shed 0 bases and J shed 7 bases, with 12 bases lying between them. The germline V gene has CDR1 SGDLS and CDR2 YYNGEE. The CDR3 runs to 14 residues. The CDR3 sequence: CASSVEDSGYTQYF. The CDR3 DNA follows: TGTGCCAGCAGCGTAGAAGATAGCGGATATACGCAGTATTTT. Complete variable domain (other parts from reference TRBV9 and TRBJ2-3): DSGVTQTPKHLITATGQRVTLRCSPRSGDLSVYWYQQSLDQGLQFLIQYYNGEERAKGNILERFSAQQFPDLHSELNLSSLELGDSALYFCASSVEDSGYTQYFGPGTRLTVL.

The chain carries TRBV20-1 and TRBJ2-6; the match to TRBD2 covers 7 bases. Germline CDR1 DFQATT, CDR2 SNEGSKA (reference sequence). This CDR3 has 11 amino acids. V gave up 5 bases and J gave up 12 bases; unmatched junction bases: 4. The CDR3 here is CSAARGSVLTF. The CDR3 nucleotides read TGCAGTGCTGCCCGCGGGAGCGTCCTGACTTTC.

J is TRBJ2-7 and V is TRBV19; TRBD1 aligns across 7 bases. The CDR3 totals 14 residues. V lost 5 bases, J lost 5 bases, and 9 bases stayed unmatched. The germline gives CDR1 LNHDA, CDR2 SQIVND (reference sequence). The CDR3 DNA follows: TGTGCCAGTAGTTCCCGACAGGGCATGAACGAGCAGTACTTC. This encodes CASSSRQGMNEQYF.